This T cell receptor beta chain was recovered during a study of coeliac disease. CDR3 length equals 13 residues. Trimming took 4 bases from V and 6 from J; bases not matched to a gene: 6. CDR1 is MGHRA, CDR2 YSYEKL, per germline. This clone has just one count. What it binds is unknown. The data were produced by immunoSEQ multiplex PCR, yet TCRdb's version contains in-frame clones alone and is incomplete. In the table there are under 1,500 clones, around 90% of which are singletons. Study results and caveats: The authors judged this method unsuitable for unbiased gliadin-specific T cell detection. Only 1 of 6 controls, but about 55% of the 18 coeliac samples, showed published gliadin-specific TRB sequences. Most TRB amino acid sequences occurred in only one sample.

Sequenced material: lymphocytes from the gut lamina propria. This chain links TRBV4-1 with TRBJ2-7; 7 bases are a match to TRBD1. This sequence was found in a woman aged 18-30 years with active celiac disease. CDR3 residues: CASSPQGVGEQYF. CDR3 in DNA: TGCGCCAGCAGCCCCCAGGGGGTGGGCGAGCAGTACTTC.